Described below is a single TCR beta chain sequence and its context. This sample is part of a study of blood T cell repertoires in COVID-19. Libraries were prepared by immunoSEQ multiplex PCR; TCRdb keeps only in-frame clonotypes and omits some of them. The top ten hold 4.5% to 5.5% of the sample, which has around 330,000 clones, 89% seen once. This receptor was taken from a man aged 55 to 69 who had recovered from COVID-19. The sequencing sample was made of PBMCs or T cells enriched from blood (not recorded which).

DNA for the CDR3: TGCGCCAGCAGCAGGGCCTATGGGGCCCAAGAGACCCAGTACTTC. Protein: CASSRAYGAQETQYF. The J gene is TRBJ2-5, the V gene TRBV5-1; D may be TRBD1 (5 bases). The germline V gene has CDR1 SGHRS and CDR2 YFSETQ. V shed 4 bases and J shed 1 base, with 14 bases lying between them. The CDR3 covers 15 residues.